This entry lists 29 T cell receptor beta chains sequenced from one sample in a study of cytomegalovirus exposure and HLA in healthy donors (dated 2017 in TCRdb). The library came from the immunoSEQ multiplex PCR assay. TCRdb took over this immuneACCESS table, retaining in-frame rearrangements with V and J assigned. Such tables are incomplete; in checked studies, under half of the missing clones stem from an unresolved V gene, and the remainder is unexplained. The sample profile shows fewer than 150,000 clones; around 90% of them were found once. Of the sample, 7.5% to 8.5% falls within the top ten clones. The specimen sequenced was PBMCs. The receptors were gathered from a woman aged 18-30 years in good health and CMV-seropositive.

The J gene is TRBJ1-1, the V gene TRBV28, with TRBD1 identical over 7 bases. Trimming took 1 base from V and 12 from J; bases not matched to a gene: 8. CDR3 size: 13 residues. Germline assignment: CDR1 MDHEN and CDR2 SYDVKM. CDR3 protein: CASSLFGDSSSFF. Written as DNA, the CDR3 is TGTGCCAGCAGTTTATTTGGGGACAGCTCATCTTTCTTT.

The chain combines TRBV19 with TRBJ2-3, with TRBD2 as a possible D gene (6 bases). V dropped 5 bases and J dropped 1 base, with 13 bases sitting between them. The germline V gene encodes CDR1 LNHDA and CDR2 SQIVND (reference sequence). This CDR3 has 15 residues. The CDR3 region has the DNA TGTGCCAGTAGTTGGTGGGCTAGCGGCACAGATACGCAGTATTTT. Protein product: CASSWWASGTDTQYF.

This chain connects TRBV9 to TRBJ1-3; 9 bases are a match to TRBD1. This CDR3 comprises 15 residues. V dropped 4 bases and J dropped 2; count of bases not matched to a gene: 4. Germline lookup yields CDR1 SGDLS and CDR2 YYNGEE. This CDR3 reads CASSSTGGPGNTIYF. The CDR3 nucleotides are TGTGCCAGCAGCTCCACAGGGGGCCCTGGAAACACCATATATTTT.

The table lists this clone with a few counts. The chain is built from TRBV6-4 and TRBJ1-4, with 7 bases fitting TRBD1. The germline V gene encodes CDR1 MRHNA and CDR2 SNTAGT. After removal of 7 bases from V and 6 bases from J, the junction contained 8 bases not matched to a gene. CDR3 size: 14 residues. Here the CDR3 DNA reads TGTGCCAGCACCATGACAGGGAGGTATGAAAAACTGTTTTTT. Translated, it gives CASTMTGRYEKLFF.

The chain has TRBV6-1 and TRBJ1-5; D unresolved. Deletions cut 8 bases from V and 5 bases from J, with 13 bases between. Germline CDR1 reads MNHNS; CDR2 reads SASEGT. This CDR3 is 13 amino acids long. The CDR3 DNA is TGTGCCAGCTCCGAGGGTTCGCATCAGCCCCAGCATTTT. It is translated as CASSEGSHQPQHF.

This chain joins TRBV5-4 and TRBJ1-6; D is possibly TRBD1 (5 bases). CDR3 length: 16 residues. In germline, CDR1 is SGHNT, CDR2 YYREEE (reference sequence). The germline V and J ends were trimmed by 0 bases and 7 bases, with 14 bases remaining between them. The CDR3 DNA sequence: TGTGCCAGCAGCTTGGGAACCGGCAGGGAAAATTCACCCCTCCACTTT. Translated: CASSLGTGRENSPLHF.

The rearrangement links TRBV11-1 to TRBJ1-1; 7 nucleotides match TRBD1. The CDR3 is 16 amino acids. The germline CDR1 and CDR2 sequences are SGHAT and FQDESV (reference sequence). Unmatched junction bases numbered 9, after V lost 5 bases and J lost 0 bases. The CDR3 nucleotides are TGTGCCAGCAGCCCAACAGGGGCGGTAATGAACACTGAAGCTTTCTTT. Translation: CASSPTGAVMNTEAFF.

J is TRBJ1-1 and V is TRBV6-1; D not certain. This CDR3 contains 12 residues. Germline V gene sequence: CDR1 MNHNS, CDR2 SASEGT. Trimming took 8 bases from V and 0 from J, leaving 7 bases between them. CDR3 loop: CASRGLNTEAFF. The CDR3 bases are TGTGCCAGCCGAGGTTTGAACACTGAAGCTTTCTTT.

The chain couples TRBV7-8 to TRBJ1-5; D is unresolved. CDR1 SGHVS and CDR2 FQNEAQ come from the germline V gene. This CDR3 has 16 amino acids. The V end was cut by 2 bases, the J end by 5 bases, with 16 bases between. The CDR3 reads CASSLTPPRGDQPQHF. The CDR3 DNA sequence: TGTGCCAGCAGCTTAACCCCCCCACGAGGCGATCAGCCCCAGCATTTT.

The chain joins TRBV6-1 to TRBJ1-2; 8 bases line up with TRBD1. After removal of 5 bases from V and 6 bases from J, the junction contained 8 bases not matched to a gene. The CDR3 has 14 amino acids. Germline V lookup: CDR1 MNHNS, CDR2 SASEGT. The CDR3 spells CASSPWTGSDGYTF. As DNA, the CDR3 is TGTGCCAGCAGTCCGTGGACAGGGAGCGATGGCTACACCTTC.

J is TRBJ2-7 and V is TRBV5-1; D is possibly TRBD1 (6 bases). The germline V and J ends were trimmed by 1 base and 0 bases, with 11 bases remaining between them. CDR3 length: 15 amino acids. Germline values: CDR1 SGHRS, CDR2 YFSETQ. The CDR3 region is CASSLSWTDSYEQYF. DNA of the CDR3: TGCGCCAGCAGCTTGTCCTGGACAGACTCCTACGAGCAGTACTTC.

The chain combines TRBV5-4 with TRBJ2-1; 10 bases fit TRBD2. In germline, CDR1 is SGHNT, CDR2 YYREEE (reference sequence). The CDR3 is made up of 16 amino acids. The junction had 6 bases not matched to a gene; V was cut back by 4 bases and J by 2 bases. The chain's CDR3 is CASSPPGTSAYNEQFF. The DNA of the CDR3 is TGTGCCAGCAGCCCGCCCGGGACTAGCGCCTACAATGAGCAGTTCTTC.

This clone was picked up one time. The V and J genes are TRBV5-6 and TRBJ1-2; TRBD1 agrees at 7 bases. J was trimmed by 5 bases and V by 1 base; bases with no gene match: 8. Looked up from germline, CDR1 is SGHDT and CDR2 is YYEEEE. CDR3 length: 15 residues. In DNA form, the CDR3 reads TGTGCCAGCAGCTTGTCGGGACAGAGACCATATGGCTACACCTTC. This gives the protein CASSLSGQRPYGYTF.

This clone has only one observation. The CDR3 DNA is TGTGCCAGCAGGGAGACGTGGGAGACCCAGTACTTC. Protein sequence: CASRETWETQYF. The rearrangement joins TRBV6-5 to TRBJ2-5; D is uncertain. The CDR3 covers 12 residues. The germline V gene encodes CDR1 MNHEY and CDR2 SVGAGI. Trimming stripped 6 bases from V and 5 bases from J, with 10 bases between.

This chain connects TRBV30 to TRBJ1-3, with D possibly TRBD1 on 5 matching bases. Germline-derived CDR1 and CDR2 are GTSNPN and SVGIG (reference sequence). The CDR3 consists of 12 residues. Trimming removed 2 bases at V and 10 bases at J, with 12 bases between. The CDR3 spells CAWSSGSQTIYF. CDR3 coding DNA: TGTGCCTGGAGTTCAGGGTCCCAGACCATATATTTT.

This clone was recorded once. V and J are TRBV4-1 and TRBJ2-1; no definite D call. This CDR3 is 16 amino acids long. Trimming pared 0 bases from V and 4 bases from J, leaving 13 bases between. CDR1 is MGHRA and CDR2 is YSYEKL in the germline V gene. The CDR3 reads CASSQDRVSLYNEQFF. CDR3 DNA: TGCGCCAGCAGCCAAGATCGAGTCTCGCTATACAATGAGCAGTTCTTC.

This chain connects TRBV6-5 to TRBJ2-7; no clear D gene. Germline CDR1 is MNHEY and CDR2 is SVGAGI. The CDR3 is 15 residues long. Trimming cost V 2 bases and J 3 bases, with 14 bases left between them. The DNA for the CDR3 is TGTGCCAGCAGTTACCATTCGAACTGGTTCTACGAGCAGTACTTC. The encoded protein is CASSYHSNWFYEQYF.

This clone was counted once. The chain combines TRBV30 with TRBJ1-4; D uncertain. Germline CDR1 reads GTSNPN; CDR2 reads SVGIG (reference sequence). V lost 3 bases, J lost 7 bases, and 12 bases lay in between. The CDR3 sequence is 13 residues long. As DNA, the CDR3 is TGTGCCTGGAGGGGGTCGGGAGTTGAAAAACTGTTTTTT. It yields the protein CAWRGSGVEKLFF.

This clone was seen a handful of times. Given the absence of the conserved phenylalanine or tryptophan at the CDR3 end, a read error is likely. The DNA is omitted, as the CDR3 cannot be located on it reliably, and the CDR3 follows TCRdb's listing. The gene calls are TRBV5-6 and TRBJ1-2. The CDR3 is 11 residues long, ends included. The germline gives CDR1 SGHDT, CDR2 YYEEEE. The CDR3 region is CASSRPGGPQL.

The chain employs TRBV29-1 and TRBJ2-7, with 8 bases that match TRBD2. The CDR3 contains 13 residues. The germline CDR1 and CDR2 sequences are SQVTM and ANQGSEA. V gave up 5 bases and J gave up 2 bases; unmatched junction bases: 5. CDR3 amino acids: CSVIAGLTYEQYF. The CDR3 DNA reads TGCAGCGTTATAGCGGGACTGACCTACGAGCAGTACTTC.

The chain's CDR3 is CASSLVRSGSDLFTGELFF. In DNA form, the CDR3 reads TGCGCCAGCAGCTTGGTGAGGAGCGGGAGTGACTTGTTTACCGGGGAGCTGTTTTTT. This chain uses TRBV5-1 with TRBJ2-2, with TRBD2 identical over 8 bases. The V gene's germline CDR1 is SGHRS and CDR2 YFSETQ. V lost 0 bases, J lost 5 bases, and 15 bases stayed unmatched. The CDR3 has 19 residues.

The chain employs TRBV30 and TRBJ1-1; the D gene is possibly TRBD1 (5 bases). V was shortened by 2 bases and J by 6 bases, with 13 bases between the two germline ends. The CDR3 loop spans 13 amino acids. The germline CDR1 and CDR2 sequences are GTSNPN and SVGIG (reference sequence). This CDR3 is CAWSRGAVAEAFF. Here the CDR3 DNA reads TGTGCCTGGAGTAGGGGCGCTGTGGCTGAAGCTTTCTTT.

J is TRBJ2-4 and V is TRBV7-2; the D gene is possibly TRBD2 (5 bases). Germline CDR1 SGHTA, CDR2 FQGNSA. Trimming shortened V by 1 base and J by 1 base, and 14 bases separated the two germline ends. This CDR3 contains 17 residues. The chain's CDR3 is CASSLGPPREAKNIQYF. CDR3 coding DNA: TGTGCCAGCAGCTTAGGCCCCCCTAGGGAGGCCAAAAACATTCAGTACTTC.

CDR3 bases: TGTGCCAGCGCTGCTACAGGGGGATACGAGCAGTACTTC. Protein product: CASAATGGYEQYF. This chain joins TRBV13 and TRBJ2-7; TRBD1 matches 8 bases. Trimming removed 8 bases from V and 4 bases from J; junction bases left unmatched: 7. The CDR3 is made up of 13 amino acids. The V gene's germline CDR1 is PRHDT and CDR2 FYEKMQ (reference sequence).

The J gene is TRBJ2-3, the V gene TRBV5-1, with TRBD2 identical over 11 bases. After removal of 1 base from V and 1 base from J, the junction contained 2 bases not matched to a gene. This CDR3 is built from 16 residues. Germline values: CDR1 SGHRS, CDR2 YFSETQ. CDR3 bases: TGCGCCAGCAGCTTGCCGACTAGCGGGGGCACAGATACGCAGTATTTT. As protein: CASSLPTSGGTDTQYF.

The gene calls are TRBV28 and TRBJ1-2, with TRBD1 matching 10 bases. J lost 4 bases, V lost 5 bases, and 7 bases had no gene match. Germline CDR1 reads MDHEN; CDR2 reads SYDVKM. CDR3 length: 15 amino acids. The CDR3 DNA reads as TGTGCCAGCAGTACGAGACAGGGGGCAGGCTATGGCTACACCTTC. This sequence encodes CASSTRQGAGYGYTF.

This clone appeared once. As DNA, the CDR3 is TGTGCCATCAGTGAGCCCAGAACAACAAACGGGGAGCTGTTTTTT. Its translation is CAISEPRTTNGELFF. V and J are TRBV10-3 and TRBJ2-2; the D is unclear. Trimming stripped 2 bases from V and 7 bases from J, with 14 bases between. Germline CDR1 is ENHRY and CDR2 is SYGVKD. This CDR3 region has 15 residues.

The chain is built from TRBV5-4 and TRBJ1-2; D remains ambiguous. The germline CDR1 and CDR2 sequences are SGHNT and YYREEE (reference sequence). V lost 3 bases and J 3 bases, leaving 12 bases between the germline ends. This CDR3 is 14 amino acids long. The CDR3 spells CASSSDLTDYGYTF. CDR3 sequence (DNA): TGTGCCAGCAGCTCAGACTTGACGGACTATGGCTACACCTTC.

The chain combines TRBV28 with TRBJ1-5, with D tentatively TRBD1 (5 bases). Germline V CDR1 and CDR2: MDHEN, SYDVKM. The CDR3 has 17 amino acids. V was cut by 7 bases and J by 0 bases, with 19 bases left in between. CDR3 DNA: TGTGCCAGCAATCCAGGGCGGAGGGGTTATAGCAATCAGCCCCAGCATTTT. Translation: CASNPGRRGYSNQPQHF.